The clone carrying this T cell receptor (beta chain) is labeled large. Its antigen is still unknown. Using around 14 ng of total RNA, TCR libraries were made with the QIAseq Immune Repertoire TCR panel. TCRdb reprocessed the reads with MiXCR, giving one entry per CDR3 protein. Among roughly 300 distinct CDR3 sequences listed, 13% were seen once. Live CD3+CD8+TCRalphabeta+ cells were sorted into four subsets by PD-1 and/or TIGIT. The data belong to a study of circulating CD8 cells and anti-PD-1 response in melanoma. At the level of the study: Seven of 13 melanoma patients received first-line anti-PD-1 therapy.

Broader study findings: At M1, fewer than 8% of TRB clonotypes appeared in multiple subsets. Diversity ranked highest in DNEG and lowest in TIGIT subsets. Previously treated and treatment-naive patients were pooled together.

Germline V gene sequence: CDR1 MNHEY, CDR2 SMNVEV (reference sequence). The CDR3 length is 13 residues. Trimming pared 7 bases from V and 0 bases from J, leaving 9 bases between. The origin of this receptor is a human donor with melanoma. The chain links TRBV27 to TRBJ1-1, with D unclear. Sequenced material: CD8+ T cells from PBMCs, taken at baseline or after one month of anti-PD-1 therapy (not recorded which). The CDR3 bases are TGTGCCAGCACCAACGGGATGAACACTGAAGCTTTCTTT. Amino acids: CASTNGMNTEAFF.